These 9 T cell receptor beta chains were all obtained from the same sample, sequenced in a study of T cells expressing NK-cell markers. Reanalyzing the 5' RACE reads, TCRdb keeps one entry per CDR3 protein, without DNA. Listed are 350,000 to 400,000 distinct CDR3 sequences; 9.5% to 12% falls within the top ten. The sequencing input was blood T cells: a sorted CD56 or NKG2C T cell subset, CD4+ or CD8+ T cells, or bulk PBMC T cells (not recorded which). These receptors were taken from a woman aged 50 to 60 in good health.

This chain uses TRBV28 with TRBJ2-1; TCRdb's D gene call, TRBD2, goes unchecked for lack of DNA. Germline values: CDR1 MDHEN, CDR2 SYDVKM. CDR3 size: 13 residues. CDR3 in amino acids: CASSFARERKQFF.

The gene calls are TRBV6-2 or TRBV6-3 and TRBJ1-2; TCRdb lists TRBD1, though no DNA is available to test this call. CDR1 and CDR2 from the germline V gene are MNHEY and SVGEGT. The CDR3 spans 13 residues. CDR3 sequence reads: CASSRGANYGYTF.

The chain has TRBV18 and TRBJ1-1; there is no DNA to check the TCRdb D call of TRBD1. The CDR3 is 15 residues long. Germline V gives CDR1 KGHSH, CDR2 LQKENI. The CDR3 here is CASSPFRDLNTEAFF.

The chain combines TRBV19 with TRBJ2-1; as DNA is missing, the TRBD1 call by TCRdb cannot be tested. Germline CDR1 is LNHDA and CDR2 is SQIVND (reference sequence). The CDR3 is 16 residues long. CDR3 protein: CASTSDRDRGWNEQFF.

The J gene is TRBJ2-5, the V gene TRBV5-1. This CDR3 contains 14 residues. The germline V gene has CDR1 SGHRS and CDR2 YFSETQ. The CDR3 loop reads CASSSYRDEETQYF.

The chain uses TRBV5-1 and TRBJ2-1; the TCRdb call, TRBD1, lacks DNA for checking. Germline V gene lookup returns CDR1 SGHRS and CDR2 YFSETQ. This CDR3 comprises 14 residues. The CDR3 reads CASSVDRGGNEQFF. The complete variable domain, with remaining parts taken from reference TRBV5-1 and TRBJ2-1, reads KAGVTQTPRYLIKTRGQQVTLSCSPISGHRSVSWYQQTPGQGLQFLFEYFSETQRNKGNFPGRFSGRQFSNSRSEMNVSTLELGDSALYLCASSVDRGGNEQFFGPGTRLTVL.

The chain employs TRBV10-3 and TRBJ1-5. The CDR3 has 13 residues. CDR1 and CDR2 (germline): ENHRY, SYGVKD. CDR3: CATVEYSNQPQHF.

The gene calls are TRBV6-1 and TRBJ2-5; checking the TCRdb D call of TRBD1 is not possible without DNA. CDR1 is MNHNS, CDR2 SASEGT, per germline. This CDR3 comprises 16 residues. The CDR3: CASSEALGQGTETQYF.

The gene calls are TRBV20-1 and TRBJ2-4; TCRdb calls TRBD1, which cannot be checked without DNA. The CDR3 runs to 15 residues. Germline CDR1 is DFQATT and CDR2 is SNEGSKA (reference sequence). CDR3 sequence reads: CSARDEVGASYIQYF.